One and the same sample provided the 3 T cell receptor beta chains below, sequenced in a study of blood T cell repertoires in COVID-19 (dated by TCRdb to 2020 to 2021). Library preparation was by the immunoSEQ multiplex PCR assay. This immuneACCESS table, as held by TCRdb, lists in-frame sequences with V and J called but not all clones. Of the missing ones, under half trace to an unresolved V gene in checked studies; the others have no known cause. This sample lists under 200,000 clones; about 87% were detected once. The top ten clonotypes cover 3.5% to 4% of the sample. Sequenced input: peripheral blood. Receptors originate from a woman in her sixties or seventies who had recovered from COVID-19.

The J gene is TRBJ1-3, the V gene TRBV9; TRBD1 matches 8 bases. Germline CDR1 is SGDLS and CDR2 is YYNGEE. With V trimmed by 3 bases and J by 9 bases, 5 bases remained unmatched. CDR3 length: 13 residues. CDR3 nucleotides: TGTGCCAGCAGCGAGACAGGGGTCGGCACCATATATTTT. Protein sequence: CASSETGVGTIYF.

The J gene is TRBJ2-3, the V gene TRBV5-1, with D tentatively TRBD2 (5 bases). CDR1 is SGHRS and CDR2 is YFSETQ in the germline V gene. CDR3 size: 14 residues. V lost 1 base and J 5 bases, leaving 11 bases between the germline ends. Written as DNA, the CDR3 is TGCGCCAGCAGCTTGACGGTTAGCGAAGATACGCAGTATTTT. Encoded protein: CASSLTVSEDTQYF.

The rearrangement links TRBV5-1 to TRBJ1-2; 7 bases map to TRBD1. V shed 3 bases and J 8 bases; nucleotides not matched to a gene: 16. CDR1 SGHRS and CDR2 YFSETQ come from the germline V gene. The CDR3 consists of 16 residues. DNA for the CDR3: TGCGCCAGCAGCTCTCCCCCTAACAGGGGCACCGAGGGCTACACCTTC. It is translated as CASSSPPNRGTEGYTF.